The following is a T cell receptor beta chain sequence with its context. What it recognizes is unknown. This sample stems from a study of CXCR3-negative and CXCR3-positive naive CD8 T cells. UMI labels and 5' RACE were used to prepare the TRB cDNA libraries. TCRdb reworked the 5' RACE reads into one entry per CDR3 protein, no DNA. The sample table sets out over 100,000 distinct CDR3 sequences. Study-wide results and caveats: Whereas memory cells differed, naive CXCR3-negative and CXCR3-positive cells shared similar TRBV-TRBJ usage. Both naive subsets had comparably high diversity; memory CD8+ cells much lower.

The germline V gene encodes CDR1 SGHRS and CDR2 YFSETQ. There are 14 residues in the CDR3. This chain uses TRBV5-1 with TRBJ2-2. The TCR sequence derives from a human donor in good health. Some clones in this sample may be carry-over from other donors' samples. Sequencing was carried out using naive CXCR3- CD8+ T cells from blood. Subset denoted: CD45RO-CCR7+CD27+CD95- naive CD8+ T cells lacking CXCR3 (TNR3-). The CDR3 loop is CASSLSTGFGELFF. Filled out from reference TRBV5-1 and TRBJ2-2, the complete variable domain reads KAGVTQTPRYLIKTRGQQVTLSCSPISGHRSVSWYQQTPGQGLQFLFEYFSETQRNKGNFPGRFSGRQFSNSRSEMNVSTLELGDSALYLCASSLSTGFGELFFGEGSRLTVL.